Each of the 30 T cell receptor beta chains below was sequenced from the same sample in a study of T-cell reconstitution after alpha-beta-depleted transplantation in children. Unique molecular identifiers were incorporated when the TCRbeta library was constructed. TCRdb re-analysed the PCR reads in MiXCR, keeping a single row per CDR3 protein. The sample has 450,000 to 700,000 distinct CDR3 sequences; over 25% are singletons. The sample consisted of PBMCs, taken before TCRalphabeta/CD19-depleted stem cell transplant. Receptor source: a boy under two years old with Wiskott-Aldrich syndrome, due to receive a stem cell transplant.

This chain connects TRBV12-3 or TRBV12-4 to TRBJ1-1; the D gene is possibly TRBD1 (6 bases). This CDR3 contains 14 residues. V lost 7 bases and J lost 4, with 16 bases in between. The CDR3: CASMSQGFSTEAFF. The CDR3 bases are TGTGCCAGCATGAGCCAGGGGTTTAGCACTGAAGCTTTCTTT.

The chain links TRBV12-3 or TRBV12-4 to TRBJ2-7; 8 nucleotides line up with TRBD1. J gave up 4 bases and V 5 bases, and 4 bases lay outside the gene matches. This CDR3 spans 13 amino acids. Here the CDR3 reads CASSPRGRYEQYF. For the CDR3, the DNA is TGTGCCAGCAGTCCCAGGGGGCGGTACGAGCAGTACTTC.

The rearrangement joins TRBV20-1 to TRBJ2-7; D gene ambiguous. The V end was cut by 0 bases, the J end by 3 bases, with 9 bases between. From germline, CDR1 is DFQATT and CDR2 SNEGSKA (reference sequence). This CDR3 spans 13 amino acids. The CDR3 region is CSAREPNNYEQYF. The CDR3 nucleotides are TGCAGTGCTAGAGAGCCCAATAACTACGAGCAGTACTTC.

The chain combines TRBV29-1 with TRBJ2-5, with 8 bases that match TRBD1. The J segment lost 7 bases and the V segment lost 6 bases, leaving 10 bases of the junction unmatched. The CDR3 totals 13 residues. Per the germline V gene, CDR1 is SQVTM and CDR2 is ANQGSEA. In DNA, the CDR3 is TGCAGCGTGGCACCCAGGGGGCCGGGGACCCAGTACTTC. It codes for CSVAPRGPGTQYF.

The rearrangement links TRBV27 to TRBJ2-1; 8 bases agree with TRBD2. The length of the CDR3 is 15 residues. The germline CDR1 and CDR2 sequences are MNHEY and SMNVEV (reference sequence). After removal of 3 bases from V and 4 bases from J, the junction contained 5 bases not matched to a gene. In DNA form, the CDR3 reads TGTGCCAGCAGTTTTAGAGCGGGGGATTACAATGAGCAGTTCTTC. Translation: CASSFRAGDYNEQFF.

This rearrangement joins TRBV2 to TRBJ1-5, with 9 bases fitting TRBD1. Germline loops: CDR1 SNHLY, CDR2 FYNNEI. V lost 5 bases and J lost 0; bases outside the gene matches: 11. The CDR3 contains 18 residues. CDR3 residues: CASSRTGGVRLSNQPQHF. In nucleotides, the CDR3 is TGTGCCAGCAGTCGTACAGGGGGCGTGAGGCTTAGCAATCAGCCCCAGCATTTT.

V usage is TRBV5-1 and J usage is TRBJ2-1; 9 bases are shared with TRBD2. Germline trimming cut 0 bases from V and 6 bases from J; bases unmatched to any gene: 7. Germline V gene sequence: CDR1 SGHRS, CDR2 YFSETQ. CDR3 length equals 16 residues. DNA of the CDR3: TGCGCCAGCAGCTTGGTAGGCGGGAGGGCTCTCAATGAGCAGTTCTTC. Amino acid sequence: CASSLVGGRALNEQFF.

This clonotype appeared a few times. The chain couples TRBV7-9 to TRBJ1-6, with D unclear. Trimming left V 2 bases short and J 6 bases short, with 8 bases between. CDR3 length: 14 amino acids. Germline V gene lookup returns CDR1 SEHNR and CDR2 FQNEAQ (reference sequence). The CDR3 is CASSLSYSNSPLHF. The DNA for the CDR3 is TGTGCCAGCAGCTTATCTTACAGTAATTCACCCCTCCACTTT. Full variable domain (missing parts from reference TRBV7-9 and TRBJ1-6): DTGVSQNPRHKITKRGQNVTFRCDPISEHNRLYWYRQTLGQGPEFLTYFQNEAQLEKSRLLSDRFSAERPKGSFSTLEIQRTEQGDSAMYLCASSLSYSNSPLHFGNGTRLTVT.

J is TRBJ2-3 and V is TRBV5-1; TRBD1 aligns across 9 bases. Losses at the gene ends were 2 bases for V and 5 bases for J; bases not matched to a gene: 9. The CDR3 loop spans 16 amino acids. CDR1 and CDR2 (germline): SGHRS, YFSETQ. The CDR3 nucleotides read TGCGCCAGCAGCTTACAAACAGGGGGCGCATTAGATACGCAGTATTTT. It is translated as CASSLQTGGALDTQYF.

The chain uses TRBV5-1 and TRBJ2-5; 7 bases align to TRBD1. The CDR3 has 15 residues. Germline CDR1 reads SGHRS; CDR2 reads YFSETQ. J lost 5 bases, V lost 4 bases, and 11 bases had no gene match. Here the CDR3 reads CASSQKGQQHETQYF. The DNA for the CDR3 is TGCGCCAGCAGCCAAAAGGGACAGCAGCACGAGACCCAGTACTTC.

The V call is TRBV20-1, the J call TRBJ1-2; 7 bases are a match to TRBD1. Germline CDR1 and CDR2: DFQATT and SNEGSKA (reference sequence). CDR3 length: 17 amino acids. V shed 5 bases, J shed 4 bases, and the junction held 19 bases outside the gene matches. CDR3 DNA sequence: TGCAGTGCTGCCCCACGGCCCGGGACAGCTCTCCGCTATGGCTACACCTTC. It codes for CSAAPRPGTALRYGYTF.

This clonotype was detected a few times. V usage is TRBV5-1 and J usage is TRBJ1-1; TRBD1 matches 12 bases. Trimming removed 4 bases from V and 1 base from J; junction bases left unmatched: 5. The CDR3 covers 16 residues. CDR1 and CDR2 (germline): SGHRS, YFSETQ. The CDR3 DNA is TGCGCCAGCAGCGTGGGGACAGGGGGCGCGAACACTGAAGCTTTCTTT. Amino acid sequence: CASSVGTGGANTEAFF.

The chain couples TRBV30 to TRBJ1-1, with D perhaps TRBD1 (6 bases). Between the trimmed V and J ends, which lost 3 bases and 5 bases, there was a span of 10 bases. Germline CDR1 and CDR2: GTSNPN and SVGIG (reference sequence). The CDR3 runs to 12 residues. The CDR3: CAWSQGRTEAFF. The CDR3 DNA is TGTGCCTGGAGCCAGGGGAGGACTGAAGCTTTCTTT.

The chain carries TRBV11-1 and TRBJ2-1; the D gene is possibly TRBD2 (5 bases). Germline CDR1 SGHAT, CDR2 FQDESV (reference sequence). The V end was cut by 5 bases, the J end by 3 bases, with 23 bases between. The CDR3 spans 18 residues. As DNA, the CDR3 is TGTGCCAGCAGCCCCTGGCGGGCAGGCCGAGAACTCTACAATGAGCAGTTCTTC. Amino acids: CASSPWRAGRELYNEQFF. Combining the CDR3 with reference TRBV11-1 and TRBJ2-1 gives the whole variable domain EAEVAQSPRYKITEKSQAVAFWCDPISGHATLYWYRQILGQGPELLVQFQDESVVDDSQLPKDRFSAERLKGVDSTLKIQPAELGDSAMYLCASSPWRAGRELYNEQFFGPGTRLTVL.

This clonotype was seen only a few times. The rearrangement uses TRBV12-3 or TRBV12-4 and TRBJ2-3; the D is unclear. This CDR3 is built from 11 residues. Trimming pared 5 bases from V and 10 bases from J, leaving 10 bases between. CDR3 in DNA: TGTGCCAGCAGTCCATCGGGTTCGCAGTATTTT. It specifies CASSPSGSQYF.

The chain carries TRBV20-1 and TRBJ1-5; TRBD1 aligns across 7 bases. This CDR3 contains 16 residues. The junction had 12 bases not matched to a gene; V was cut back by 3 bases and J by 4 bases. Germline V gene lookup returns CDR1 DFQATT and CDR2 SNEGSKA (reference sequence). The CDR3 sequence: CSASWTGGVGNQPQHF. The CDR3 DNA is TGCAGTGCTAGTTGGACAGGAGGGGTAGGGAATCAGCCCCAGCATTTT.

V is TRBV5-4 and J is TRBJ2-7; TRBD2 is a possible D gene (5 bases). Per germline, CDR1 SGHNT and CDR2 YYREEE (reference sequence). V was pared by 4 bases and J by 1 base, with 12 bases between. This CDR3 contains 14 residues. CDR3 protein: CASSPLTGSYEQYF. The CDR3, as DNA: TGTGCCAGCAGCCCCTTGACGGGATCCTACGAGCAGTACTTC.

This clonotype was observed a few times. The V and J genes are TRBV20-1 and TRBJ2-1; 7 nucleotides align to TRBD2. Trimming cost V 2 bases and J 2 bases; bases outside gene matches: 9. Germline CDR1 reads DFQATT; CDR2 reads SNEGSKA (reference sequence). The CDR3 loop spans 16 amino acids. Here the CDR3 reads CSARSLGGGPYNEQFF. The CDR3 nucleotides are TGCAGTGCTAGATCCTTGGGGGGAGGGCCCTACAATGAGCAGTTCTTC.

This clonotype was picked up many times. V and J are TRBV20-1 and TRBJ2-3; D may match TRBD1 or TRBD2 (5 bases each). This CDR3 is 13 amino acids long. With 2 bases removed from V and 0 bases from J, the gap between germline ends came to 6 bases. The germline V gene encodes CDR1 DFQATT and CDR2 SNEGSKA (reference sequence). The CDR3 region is CSARWDSTDTQYF. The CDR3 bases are TGCAGTGCTAGATGGGACAGCACAGATACGCAGTATTTT.

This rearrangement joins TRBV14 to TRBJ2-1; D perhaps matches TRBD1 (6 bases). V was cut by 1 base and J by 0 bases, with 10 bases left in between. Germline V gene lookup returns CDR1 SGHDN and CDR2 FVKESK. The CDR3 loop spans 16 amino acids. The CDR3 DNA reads TGTGCCAGCAGCCAAGGCAGGGGCTACTCCTACAATGAGCAGTTCTTC. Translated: CASSQGRGYSYNEQFF.

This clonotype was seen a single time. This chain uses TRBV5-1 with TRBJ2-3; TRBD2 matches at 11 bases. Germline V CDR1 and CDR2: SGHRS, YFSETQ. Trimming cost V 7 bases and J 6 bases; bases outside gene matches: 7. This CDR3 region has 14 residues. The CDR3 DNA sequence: TGCGCCAGCCAGAGGACTAGCGGGTTGGATACGCAGTATTTT. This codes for CASQRTSGLDTQYF.

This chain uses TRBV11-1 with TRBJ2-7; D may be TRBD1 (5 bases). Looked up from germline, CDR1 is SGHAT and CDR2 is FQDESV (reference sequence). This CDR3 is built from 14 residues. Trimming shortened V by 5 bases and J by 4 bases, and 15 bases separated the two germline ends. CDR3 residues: CASSVDRGHYEQYF. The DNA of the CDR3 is TGTGCCAGCAGCGTCGATAGGGGCCATTACGAGCAGTACTTC.

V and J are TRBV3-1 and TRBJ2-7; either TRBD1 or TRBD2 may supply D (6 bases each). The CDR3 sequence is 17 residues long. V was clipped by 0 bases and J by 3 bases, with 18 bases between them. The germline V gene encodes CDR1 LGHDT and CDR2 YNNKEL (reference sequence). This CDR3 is CASSQDRGSRRVYEQYF. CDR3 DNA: TGTGCCAGCAGCCAAGATAGGGGGTCCCGGAGGGTCTACGAGCAGTACTTC.

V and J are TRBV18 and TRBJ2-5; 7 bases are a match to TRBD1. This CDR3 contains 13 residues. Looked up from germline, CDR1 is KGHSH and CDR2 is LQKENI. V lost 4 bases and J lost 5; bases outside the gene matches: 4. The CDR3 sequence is CASSQDRAETQYF. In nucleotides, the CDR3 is TGTGCCAGCTCACAAGACAGGGCGGAGACCCAGTACTTC.

Here the CDR3 DNA reads TGCGCCAGCAGCCCGGTAGCGGGGCGCAATGAGCAGTTCTTC. Amino acid sequence: CASSPVAGRNEQFF. The chain carries TRBV5-1 and TRBJ2-1; TRBD2 matches at 8 bases. CDR1 and CDR2 (germline): SGHRS, YFSETQ. This CDR3 has 14 amino acids. Trimming removed 4 bases from V and 6 bases from J; junction bases left unmatched: 6.

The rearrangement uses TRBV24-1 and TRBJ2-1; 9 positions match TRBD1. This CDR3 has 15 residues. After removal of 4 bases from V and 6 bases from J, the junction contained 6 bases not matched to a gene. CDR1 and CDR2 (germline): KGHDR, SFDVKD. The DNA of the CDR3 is TGTGCCACCAGTGACCTTCGACAGGGGGTCAATGAGCAGTTCTTC. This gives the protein CATSDLRQGVNEQFF.

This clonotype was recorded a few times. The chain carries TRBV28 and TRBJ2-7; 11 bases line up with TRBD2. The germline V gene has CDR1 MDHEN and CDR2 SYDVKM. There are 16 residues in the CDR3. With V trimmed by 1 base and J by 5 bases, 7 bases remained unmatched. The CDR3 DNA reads TGTGCCAGCAGTTTATTGACTAGCGGGACCCTTAACGAGCAGTACTTC. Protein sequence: CASSLLTSGTLNEQYF. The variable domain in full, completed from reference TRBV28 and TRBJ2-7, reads DVKVTQSSRYLVKRTGEKVFLECVQDMDHENMFWYRQDPGLGLRLIYFSYDVKMKEKGDIPEGYSVSREKKERFSLILESASTNQTSMYLCASSLLTSGTLNEQYFGPGTRLTVT.

CDR3 in amino acids: CASRIAGLAGETDTQYF. The CDR3 DNA reads TGTGCCAGCAGAATCGCTGGACTAGCGGGAGAGACAGATACGCAGTATTTT. The chain combines TRBV2 with TRBJ2-3; 13 bases line up with TRBD2. From germline, CDR1 is SNHLY and CDR2 FYNNEI. CDR3 length: 17 amino acids. Losses at the gene ends were 6 bases for V and 3 bases for J; bases not matched to a gene: 9.

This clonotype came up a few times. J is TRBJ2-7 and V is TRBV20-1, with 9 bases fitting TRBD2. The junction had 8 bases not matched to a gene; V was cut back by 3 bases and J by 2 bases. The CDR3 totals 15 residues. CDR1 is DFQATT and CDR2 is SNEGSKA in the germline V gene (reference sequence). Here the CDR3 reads CSASLSGRKPYEQYF. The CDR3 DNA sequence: TGCAGTGCTAGTCTTAGCGGGAGAAAACCCTACGAGCAGTACTTC.

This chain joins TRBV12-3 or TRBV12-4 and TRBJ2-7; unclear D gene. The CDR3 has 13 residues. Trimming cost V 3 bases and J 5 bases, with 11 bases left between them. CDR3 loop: CASSFMGRNEQYF. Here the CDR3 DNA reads TGTGCCAGCAGTTTCATGGGCAGGAACGAGCAGTACTTC.